The present T cell receptor (beta chain) was sequenced within a study of beta chain features in type 1 diabetes. This clone was counted between two and nine times. The antigen remains unidentified. V was shortened by 3 bases and J by 8 bases, with 11 bases between the two germline ends. Germline V gives CDR1 KGHSH, CDR2 LQKENI. The CDR3 has 13 residues. The authors reverse transcribed all of the isolated RNA, so sequencing captured expressed TCRB transcripts. Profiled with immunoSEQ multiplex PCR; TCRdb holds only in-frame clones, not every one. The table lists some 700,000 clones, around an eighth of them singletons, with about 0.02% in the top ten. Averaging about 120 mL, one heparinised blood draw was given by each donor. CD45RO/CCR7/CD25/CD127/CD95/CD27 sorting isolated CD4+ naive, central memory, regulatory and stem cell-like memory cells. Without exception, sorted populations had purity beyond 95%.

Whole-study findings and limits: The study found that naive, central memory and Treg TCRB repertoires appeared more similar in patients than in healthy donors. Among patients with Type 1 diabetes, TCRB CDR3s were moderately but significantly shorter in every one of the four CD4+ subsets.

The chain has TRBV18 and TRBJ2-1; D tentatively fits TRBD1 or TRBD2 (5 bases each). The source is a man aged 18 to 29 with type 1 diabetes. Sequenced input: naive CD4+ T cells from blood. CDR3 coding DNA: TGTGCCAGCTCACCGGCCGAGGGGTATGAGCAGTTCTTC. Its protein is CASSPAEGYEQFF.